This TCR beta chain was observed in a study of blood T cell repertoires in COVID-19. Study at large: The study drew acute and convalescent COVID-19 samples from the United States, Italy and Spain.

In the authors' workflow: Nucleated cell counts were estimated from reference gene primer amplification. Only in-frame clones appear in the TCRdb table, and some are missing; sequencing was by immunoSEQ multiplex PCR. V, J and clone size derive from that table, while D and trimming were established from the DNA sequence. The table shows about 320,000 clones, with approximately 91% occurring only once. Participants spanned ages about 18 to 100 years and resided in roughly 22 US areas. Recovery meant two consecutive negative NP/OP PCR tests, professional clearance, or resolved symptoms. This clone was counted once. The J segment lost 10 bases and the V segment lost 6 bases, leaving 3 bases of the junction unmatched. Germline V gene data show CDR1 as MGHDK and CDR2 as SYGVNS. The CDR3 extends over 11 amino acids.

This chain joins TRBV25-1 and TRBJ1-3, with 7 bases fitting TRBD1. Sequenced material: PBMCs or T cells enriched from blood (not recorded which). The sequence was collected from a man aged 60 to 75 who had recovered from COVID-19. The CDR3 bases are TGTGCCAGCAGGGGACAGAAGACCATATATTTT. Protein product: CASRGQKTIYF.